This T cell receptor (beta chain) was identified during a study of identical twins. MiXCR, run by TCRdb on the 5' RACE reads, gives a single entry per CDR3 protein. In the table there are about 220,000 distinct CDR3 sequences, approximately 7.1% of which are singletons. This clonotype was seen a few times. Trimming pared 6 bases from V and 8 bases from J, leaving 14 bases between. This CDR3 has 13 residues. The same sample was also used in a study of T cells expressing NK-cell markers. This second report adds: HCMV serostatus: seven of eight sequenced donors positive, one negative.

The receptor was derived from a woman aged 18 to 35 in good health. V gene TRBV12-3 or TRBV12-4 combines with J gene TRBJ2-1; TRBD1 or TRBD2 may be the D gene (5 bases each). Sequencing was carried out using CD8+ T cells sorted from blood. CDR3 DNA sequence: TGTGCCAGCAGCCTAGAGGGGTTCCATGAGCAGTTCTTC. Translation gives CASSLEGFHEQFF.